What follows are 18 T cell receptor beta chains derived from one specimen sequenced in a study of cytomegalovirus exposure and HLA in healthy donors. PCR employed 60 Vbeta and 13 Jbeta primers. The table came from immunoSEQ multiplex PCR; TCRdb's copy has only in-frame clones and leaves some out. This table has about 160,000 clones, 80% to 90% appearing once. What was sequenced was PBMCs. The receptor source for this set is a man between 18 and 35 years old in good health and CMV-seronegative.

This clone was detected only once. The chain carries TRBV11-3 and TRBJ2-1; maybe TRBD2 (6 bases). The germline CDR1 and CDR2 sequences are SGHNT and YENEEA. This CDR3 is 17 amino acids long. The V gene lost 1 base and the J gene lost 5 bases, with 18 bases spanning the gap. CDR3 residues: CASSLGTRVADHNEQFF. CDR3 DNA sequence: TGTGCCAGCAGCTTAGGTACAAGAGTAGCGGATCACAATGAGCAGTTCTTC.

The chain couples TRBV7-9 to TRBJ2-7; 10 nucleotides line up with TRBD1. The CDR3 is made up of 16 amino acids. With 4 bases clipped from V and 2 bases from J, the junction kept 8 bases outside the gene matches. The germline V gene encodes CDR1 SEHNR and CDR2 FQNEAQ (reference sequence). The CDR3 region has the DNA TGTGCCAGCAGCTCCCTGGTAGGGACAGGGGCCTACGAGCAGTACTTC. It is translated as CASSSLVGTGAYEQYF. Using reference TRBV7-9 and TRBJ2-7 for the parts outside the CDR3, the full variable domain is DTGVSQNPRHKITKRGQNVTFRCDPISEHNRLYWYRQTLGQGPEFLTYFQNEAQLEKSRLLSDRFSAERPKGSFSTLEIQRTEQGDSAMYLCASSSLVGTGAYEQYFGPGTRLTVT.

The chain combines TRBV9 with TRBJ2-7, with D perhaps TRBD2 (6 bases). The CDR3 covers 16 residues. V was trimmed by 0 bases and J by 3 bases, leaving 16 bases between them. In germline, CDR1 is SGDLS, CDR2 YYNGEE. DNA for the CDR3: TGTGCCAGCAGCGTAGGCTCCAGCGGGCCTTACTACGAGCAGTACTTC. Protein product: CASSVGSSGPYYEQYF.

This clone was recorded a few times. The chain carries TRBV4-2 and TRBJ1-3; TRBD1 is a possible D gene (6 bases). CDR3 size: 15 residues. V dropped 1 base and J dropped 0 bases, with 7 bases sitting between them. From germline, CDR1 is LGHNA and CDR2 YNFKEQ. The CDR3 is CASSQGQASGNTIYF. CDR3 in DNA: TGTGCCAGCAGCCAAGGACAGGCCTCTGGAAACACCATATATTTT.

This chain connects TRBV28 to TRBJ2-1; 8 bases match TRBD2. The CDR3 is 15 residues long. V gave up 6 bases and J gave up 7 bases; unmatched junction bases: 11. Germline CDR1 is MDHEN and CDR2 is SYDVKM. CDR3: CASRPGGGPENEQFF. CDR3 nucleotides: TGTGCCAGCAGGCCGGGGGGGGGTCCAGAGAATGAGCAGTTCTTC.

The genes are TRBV5-4 and TRBJ2-7; D is unresolved. The CDR3 consists of 14 residues. CDR1 and CDR2 from the germline V gene are SGHNT and YYREEE (reference sequence). Trimming removed 0 bases at V and 2 bases at J, with 9 bases between. CDR3 loop: CASSLAEPPYEQYF. The CDR3 coding sequence is TGTGCCAGCAGCTTGGCGGAGCCCCCCTACGAGCAGTACTTC. The whole variable domain, remainder taken from reference TRBV5-4 and TRBJ2-7, is ETGVTQSPTHLIKTRGQQVTLRCSSQSGHNTVSWYQQALGQGPQFIFQYYREEENGRGNFPPRFSGLQFPNYSSELNVNALELDDSALYLCASSLAEPPYEQYFGPGTRLTVT.

The chain employs TRBV5-1 and TRBJ2-3; TRBD2 matches at 11 bases. V shed 4 bases, J shed 4 bases, and the junction held 5 bases outside the gene matches. This CDR3 region has 15 residues. Germline values: CDR1 SGHRS, CDR2 YFSETQ. The CDR3 loop reads CASSVVAGGADTQYF. The CDR3 DNA follows: TGCGCCAGCAGCGTGGTAGCGGGGGGGGCAGATACGCAGTATTTT.

The chain is built from TRBV7-9 and TRBJ2-1; the D gene is possibly TRBD1 (6 bases). Germline V gene lookup returns CDR1 SEHNR and CDR2 FQNEAQ (reference sequence). V gave up 8 bases and J gave up 0 bases, with 11 bases separating them. This CDR3 spans 14 amino acids. CDR3 nucleotides: TGTGCCAGCGAGGACAGATTCTCCTACAATGAGCAGTTCTTC. This sequence encodes CASEDRFSYNEQFF.

The V gene is TRBV4-1, the J gene TRBJ1-6; the D gene is possibly TRBD1 (5 bases). Germline V gene sequence: CDR1 MGHRA, CDR2 YSYEKL. Trimming removed 0 bases at V and 10 bases at J, with 13 bases between. The CDR3 is made up of 15 amino acids. The CDR3 bases are TGCGCCAGCAGCCAAGAAGGGGCAGGGCGATCACCCCTCCACTTT. Encoded protein: CASSQEGAGRSPLHF.

There are a few counts of this clone. This chain joins TRBV6-5 and TRBJ2-1; D is possibly TRBD2 (7 bases). CDR1 and CDR2 from the germline V gene are MNHEY and SVGAGI. V shed 4 bases and J shed 8 bases, with 18 bases lying between them. The CDR3 is 15 residues long. This CDR3 reads CASSSGEGGRHEQFF. CDR3 sequence (DNA): TGTGCCAGCAGTTCCGGGGAGGGGGGGCGACATGAGCAGTTCTTC.

V gene TRBV11-2 combines with J gene TRBJ2-2; 8 bases match TRBD1. Germline V gives CDR1 SGHAT, CDR2 FQNNGV. This CDR3 comprises 15 residues. V shed 5 bases and J 1 base; nucleotides not matched to a gene: 3. Written as DNA, the CDR3 is TGTGCCAGCAGCCCGGACAGGGTGAACACCGGGGAGCTGTTTTTT. This encodes CASSPDRVNTGELFF.

The chain couples TRBV27 to TRBJ1-3, with D hard to call. The CDR3 covers 14 residues. Germline CDR1 is MNHEY and CDR2 is SMNVEV (reference sequence). Trimming took 6 bases from V and 0 from J, leaving 9 bases between them. CDR3 nucleotide sequence: TGTGCCAGCAGCTCCGGGTACTCTGGAAACACCATATATTTT. It codes for CASSSGYSGNTIYF.

This clone was counted a single time. The chain couples TRBV10-3 to TRBJ1-3, with D tentatively TRBD1 (6 bases). Trimming stripped 4 bases from V and 0 bases from J, with 22 bases between. CDR3 length: 19 amino acids. Looked up from germline, CDR1 is ENHRY and CDR2 is SYGVKD. CDR3 loop: CAISGPRDIAFSSGNTIYF. The CDR3 DNA reads as TGTGCCATCAGTGGGCCCCGGGACATAGCTTTTTCCTCTGGAAACACCATATATTTT.

The chain joins TRBV12-5 to TRBJ1-2; 8 nucleotides align to TRBD1. There are 14 residues in the CDR3. Germline V gene data show CDR1 as LGHNT and CDR2 as FRNRAP. J gave up 4 bases and V 4 bases, and 5 bases lay outside the gene matches. CDR3 coding DNA: TGTGCTAGTGGTTGGATAACAGGGGGCTATGGCTACACCTTC. It translates to CASGWITGGYGYTF.

This chain joins TRBV29-1 and TRBJ1-1; 8 nucleotides line up with TRBD1. Per germline, CDR1 SQVTM and CDR2 ANQGSEA. The length of the CDR3 is 13 residues. V trimming: 6 bases; J trimming: 0 bases; junction bases outside the gene matches: 3. DNA of the CDR3: TGCAGCGTGCGACAGGGGATGAACACTGAAGCTTTCTTT. It codes for CSVRQGMNTEAFF.

V gene TRBV6-4 combines with J gene TRBJ2-3; D is possibly TRBD2 (6 bases). CDR1 MRHNA and CDR2 SNTAGT come from the germline V gene. V lost 0 bases and J 3 bases, leaving 13 bases between the germline ends. The length of the CDR3 is 16 residues. For the CDR3, the DNA is TGTGCCAGCAGTGACTCCGGGGGAGGCGGTACAGATACGCAGTATTTT. Amino acid sequence: CASSDSGGGGTDTQYF.

The rearrangement uses TRBV7-8 and TRBJ2-3; a weak D match, TRBD2 (7 bases). Deletions cut 5 bases from V and 7 bases from J, with 22 bases between. Germline loops: CDR1 SGHVS, CDR2 FQNEAQ. The CDR3 sequence is 16 residues long. As DNA, the CDR3 is TGTGCCAGCAGCCTGCCGGGGGCGGGGGTGACGCATACGCAGTATTTT. It yields the protein CASSLPGAGVTHTQYF. The complete variable domain, with remaining parts taken from reference TRBV7-8 and TRBJ2-3, reads GAGVSQSPRYKVAKRGQDVALRCDPISGHVSLFWYQQALGQGPEFLTYFQNEAQLDKSGLPSDRFFAERPEGSVSTLKIQRTQQEDSAVYLCASSLPGAGVTHTQYFGPGTRLTVL.

This clone was seen a single time. This chain joins TRBV11-1 and TRBJ1-6; perhaps TRBD1 as D (6 bases). Trimming stripped 2 bases from V and 10 bases from J, with 12 bases between. The CDR3 sequence is 14 residues long. The germline gives CDR1 SGHAT, CDR2 FQDESV (reference sequence). As DNA, the CDR3 is TGTGCCAGCAGCTTAACACAGGGTTCCTCACCCCTCCACTTT. As protein: CASSLTQGSSPLHF.